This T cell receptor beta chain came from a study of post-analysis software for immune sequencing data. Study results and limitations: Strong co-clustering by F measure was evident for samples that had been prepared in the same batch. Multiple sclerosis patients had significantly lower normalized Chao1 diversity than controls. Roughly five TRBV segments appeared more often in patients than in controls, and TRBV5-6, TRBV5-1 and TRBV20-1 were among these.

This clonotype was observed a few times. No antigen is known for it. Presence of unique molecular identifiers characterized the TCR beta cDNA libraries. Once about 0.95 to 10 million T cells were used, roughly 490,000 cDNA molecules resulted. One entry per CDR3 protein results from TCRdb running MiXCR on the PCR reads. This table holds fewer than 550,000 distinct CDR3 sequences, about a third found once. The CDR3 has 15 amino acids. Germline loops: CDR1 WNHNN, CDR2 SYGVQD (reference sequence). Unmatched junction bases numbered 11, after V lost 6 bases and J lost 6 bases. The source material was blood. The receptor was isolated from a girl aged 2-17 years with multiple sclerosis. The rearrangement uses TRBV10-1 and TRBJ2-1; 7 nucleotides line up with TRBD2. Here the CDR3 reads CASSAGTTGFNEQFF. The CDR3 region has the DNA TGCGCCAGCAGCGCCGGGACTACCGGATTCAATGAGCAGTTCTTC.